This T cell receptor beta chain was identified during a study of shared clonotypes between healthy human individuals. About the research overall: The plates for each donor numbered three CD4 naive, three CD4 memory, two CD8 naive and one CD8 memory.

On this clone: Its specificity is not known.

Whole-study findings and limits: How much donors shared clonotypes was expected to be affected by sequencing depth. Rarefaction showed that sequencing of sorted subsets was incomplete (despite large depth).

Naive CD8 cells, CD45RO-negative and positively selected for CCR7, excluded terminally differentiated effector memory CD45RA+ cells. This CDR3 comprises 14 residues. V lost 7 bases and J lost 4; bases outside the gene matches: 6. Germline V gene data show CDR1 as LNHDA and CDR2 as SQIVND (reference sequence). It was 200 to 250 ng DNA, about 30,000 T cell genomes, that sorted-subset replicate PCRs used. The assay was immunoSEQ multiplex PCR, and TCRdb's table has in-frame clones only and misses some. The sample contains 2 million to 2.5 million clones, more than 85% of which appear only once. The sequence derives from a man between 18 and 29 years old in good health. Some clones in this sample may be carry-over from other donors' samples. Sequences were obtained from naive CD8+ T cells from PBMCs. The chain carries TRBV19 and TRBJ2-1; 8 bases fit TRBD1. The CDR3 bases are TGTGCCAGTAATCCGACAGGGGATTACAATGAGCAGTTCTTC. Amino acids: CASNPTGDYNEQFF.